This TCR beta chain was recorded in a study of T cell responses to AZD1222 COVID-19 vaccine. Assay: immunoSEQ multiplex PCR; the TCRdb copy retains only in-frame clones and omits some. The sample contains 130,000 or so clones, roughly 90% of which appear only once. Details on this clone: Its cognate antigen is unknown.

Overall study findings and caveats: Repertoires were obtained only post-peak T cell response. Among those given AZD1222, only five or six were seropositive at baseline. Spike-specific TCR breadth rose after two AZD1222 doses, and depth rose as well.

Germline V gives CDR1 SGHNT, CDR2 YYREEE (reference sequence). The CDR3 consists of 14 residues. V shed 4 bases and J shed 1 base, with 12 bases lying between them. The chain couples TRBV5-4 to TRBJ2-7; weak D call: TRBD1 (7 bases). Source: peripheral blood, taken on day 0 of AZD1222 vaccination. This receptor was identified in an adult in good health. The CDR3 is CASSPQGGSYEQYF. CDR3 nucleotides: TGTGCCAGCAGCCCTCAGGGGGGATCCTACGAGCAGTACTTC.